Presented here are 10 T cell receptor beta chains from one specimen sequenced in a study of regulatory T cells in long-lasting Graves disease. HTBI primers from iRepertoire and Arm-PCR of CDR3 regions yielded the TCR beta libraries. One entry per CDR3 protein results from TCRdb running MiXCR on the multiplex PCR reads. The table shows 500,000 or so distinct CDR3 sequences, with roughly 16% occurring only once. Time point: newly diagnosed GD, antithyroid drugs for less than 3 months. Extracted RNA from PBMCs served as the source of the TCR library. These sequences were also reported in another study, on T cells in Graves' hyperthyroidism and ophthalmopathy.

Sequencing used peripheral blood mononuclear cells (PBMCs), obtained at new diagnosis, from a patient treated with antithyroid drugs. The receptors originated from a woman aged 40 to 65 with Graves disease.

This chain connects TRBV7-9 to TRBJ1-4, with D uncertain. Germline CDR1 reads SEHNR; CDR2 reads FQNEAQ (reference sequence). The CDR3 is 15 amino acids. V was trimmed by 5 bases and J by 8 bases, leaving 18 bases between them. CDR3 sequence: CASSRRAPREEKLFF. CDR3 nucleotides: TGTGCCAGCAGCCGCCGGGCCCCGAGAGAAGAAAAACTGTTTTTT. Drawing the rest from reference TRBV7-9 and TRBJ1-4, the complete variable domain is DTGVSQNPRHKITKRGQNVTFRCDPISEHNRLYWYRQTLGQGPEFLTYFQNEAQLEKSRLLSDRFSAERPKGSFSTLEIQRTEQGDSAMYLCASSRRAPREEKLFFGSGTQLSVL.

This clonotype was recorded a few times. V gene TRBV12-3 or TRBV12-4 combines with J gene TRBJ2-2; the D is unclear. The CDR3 loop spans 13 amino acids. The V gene lost 3 bases and the J gene lost 5 bases, with 7 bases spanning the gap. CDR3 sequence: CASSLKVTGELFF. The CDR3 bases are TGTGCCAGCAGTTTGAAAGTTACCGGGGAGCTGTTTTTT.

This clonotype was counted ten times or more. The gene calls are TRBV12-3 or TRBV12-4 and TRBJ2-5, with D unclear. CDR3 size: 12 residues. Trimming removed 5 bases at V and 5 bases at J, with 9 bases between. In DNA, the CDR3 is TGTGCCAGCAGTCCCCTCCGGGAGACCCAGTACTTC. Amino acids: CASSPLRETQYF.

This clonotype was counted ten times or more. This chain links TRBV3-1 with TRBJ2-1; TRBD1 matches 8 bases. The germline V gene has CDR1 LGHDT and CDR2 YNNKEL (reference sequence). The ends lost 2 bases at V and 15 bases at J; junction bases unmatched: 6. This CDR3 is 12 amino acids long. This CDR3 reads CASSQPGQGLFF. In DNA, the CDR3 is TGTGCCAGCAGCCAACCCGGACAGGGCTTGTTCTTC.

This clonotype was detected a few times. This rearrangement joins TRBV6-2 or TRBV6-3 to TRBJ2-5; tentative D call: TRBD1 (6 bases). Trimming removed 0 bases from V and 0 bases from J, with 17 bases in between. The CDR3 spans 18 residues. The germline gives CDR1 MNHEY, CDR2 SVGEGT. In DNA, the CDR3 is TGTGCCAGCAGTTACTCTTGGGACACTCGCGCGTACCAAGAGACCCAGTACTTC. Protein product: CASSYSWDTRAYQETQYF.

This clonotype has only a few counts. The chain links TRBV6-1 to TRBJ2-2, with a tentative D call TRBD1 (6 bases). This CDR3 contains 12 residues. Germline CDR1 reads MNHNS; CDR2 reads SASEGT. Trimming shortened V by 8 bases and J by 5 bases, and 9 bases separated the two germline ends. The CDR3 sequence: CASQQGTGELFF. DNA for the CDR3: TGTGCCAGCCAGCAGGGGACCGGGGAGCTGTTTTTT.

Notes on this clonotype: A read error may account for a junction end that differs from germline. The V call is TRBV6-2 or TRBV6-3, the J call TRBJ2-5; TRBD2 matches at 8 bases. From germline, CDR1 is MNHEY and CDR2 SVGEGT. This CDR3 spans 16 amino acids. In DNA form, the CDR3 reads TGTGGCAGCAGTTACGAAGCGGGGGATCCCTCGGAGACCCAGTACTTC. It translates to CGSSYEAGDPSETQYF.

In this sample, this clonotype turned up a few times. The V call is TRBV18, the J call TRBJ1-4, with TRBD1 as a possible D gene (5 bases). The CDR3 extends over 15 amino acids. CDR1 and CDR2 (germline): KGHSH, LQKENI. V was cut by 0 bases and J by 8 bases, with 13 bases left in between. This CDR3 reads CASSPPPGRGEKLFF. CDR3 in DNA: TGTGCCAGCTCACCACCGCCAGGGAGGGGAGAAAAACTGTTTTTT.

Concerning this clonotype: A read error may be the cause here, since a much bigger clone is one base away. This chain connects TRBV6-2 or TRBV6-3 to TRBJ2-2; 16 bases fit TRBD2. V trimming: 5 bases; J trimming: 5 bases; junction bases outside the gene matches: 2. This CDR3 contains 16 residues. Looked up from germline, CDR1 is MNHEY and CDR2 is SVGEGT. The CDR3 here is CASSPGLAGGTGELFF. Written as DNA, the CDR3 is TGTGCCAGCAGTCCGGGACTAGCGGGGGGGACCGGGGAGCTGTTTTTT.

This clonotype was detected only a few times. The chain is built from TRBV12-3 or TRBV12-4 and TRBJ1-6, with D possibly matching TRBD1 (5 bases). Trimming took off 4 bases at V and 9 bases at J, with 13 bases between the two ends. The CDR3 covers 14 residues. The CDR3 region has the DNA TGTGCCAGCAGTTCCCAGGGCCCCAGTTCACCCCTCCACTTT. It specifies CASSSQGPSSPLHF.